What follows describes a single T cell receptor beta chain. The CDR3 spans 11 residues. The germline V gene encodes CDR1 SNHLY and CDR2 FYNNEI. V lost 8 bases, J lost 4 bases, and 6 bases lay in between. This sample was included in a study of T cells in narcolepsy. Some clones are missing from TCRdb's copy, which holds only in-frame ones; the method was immunoSEQ multiplex PCR. The table records tens of thousands of clones, about 80% of them present only once. The sample taken for sequencing was CD45RA- memory CD4+ T cells from PBMCs. This sequence was found in a human donor with narcolepsy. The genes are TRBV2 and TRBJ2-1; D gene unclear. The DNA of the CDR3 is TGTGCCAGCTCGCCGTACAATGAGCAGTTCTTC. This gives the protein CASSPYNEQFF.